The 13 T cell receptor beta chains presented below share a single source sample, sequenced in a study of blood T cell repertoires in COVID-19. Clones were sequenced by immunoSEQ multiplex PCR, and TCRdb holds only the in-frame ones, with some missing. The sample consists of 25,000 to 30,000 clones, 90% to 95% of them appearing once. Specimen: peripheral blood. The receptors were gathered from a woman in her seventies with COVID-19, enrolled during active disease.

This clone appeared once. The chain employs TRBV6-5 and TRBJ2-7; maybe TRBD1 (5 bases). V lost 8 bases and J lost 0, with 14 bases in between. Germline V gives CDR1 MNHEY, CDR2 SVGAGI. This CDR3 is 14 amino acids long. The CDR3 DNA reads as TGTGCCAGCGCGGCGACAGCTCACTCCTACGAGCAGTACTTC. Amino acids: CASAATAHSYEQYF.

The rearrangement links TRBV21-1 to TRBJ1-3; the listed D gene, TRBD1, was not tested against the DNA. TRBV21-1 is termed a pseudogene. The CDR3 is 16 amino acids. CDR3 loop: CASSKEKPRGTAILDF. The CDR3 bases are TGTGCCAGCAGCAAAGAAAAACCGAGGGGGACAGCCATACTCGATTTT.

This chain links TRBV7-9 with TRBJ1-5; 11 bases are shared with TRBD1. V lost 4 bases and J lost 5; bases outside the gene matches: 4. The CDR3 spans 15 residues. From germline, CDR1 is SEHNR and CDR2 FQNEAQ (reference sequence). The CDR3, as DNA: TGTGCCAGCAGCTCCTCGGACAGGGGGCATCAGCCCCAGCATTTT. As protein: CASSSSDRGHQPQHF.

The chain joins TRBV7-9 to TRBJ2-5; weak D call: TRBD1 (6 bases). CDR3 length equals 13 residues. V lost 5 bases, J lost 5 bases, and 12 bases lay in between. Germline CDR1 is SEHNR and CDR2 is FQNEAQ (reference sequence). The CDR3 reads CASSPRGPETQYF. The CDR3 DNA follows: TGTGCCAGCAGCCCCAGGGGACCTGAGACCCAGTACTTC.

CDR3 coding DNA: TGTGCCAGCAGCGCCCCGGGACTAGTCTACAATGAGCAGTTCTTC. Protein sequence: CASSAPGLVYNEQFF. The chain couples TRBV11-2 to TRBJ2-1; 8 nucleotides line up with TRBD2. The V segment lost 5 bases and the J segment 3 bases; nucleotides outside the gene matches: 6. Per germline, CDR1 SGHAT and CDR2 FQNNGV. The CDR3 loop spans 15 amino acids.

This chain joins TRBV27 and TRBJ2-4, with D possibly matching TRBD2 (5 bases). The CDR3 covers 17 residues. Per germline, CDR1 MNHEY and CDR2 SMNVEV (reference sequence). Trimming removed 2 bases from V and 0 bases from J, with 14 bases in between. CDR3 DNA sequence: TGTGCCAGCAGTTTAGGATGGGGAGACCTAGCCAAAAACATTCAGTACTTC. This sequence encodes CASSLGWGDLAKNIQYF.

This sequence joins TRBV10-3 and TRBJ2-1; 10 bases line up with TRBD2. The CDR3 runs to 17 residues. The V segment lost 8 bases and the J segment 0 bases; nucleotides outside the gene matches: 10. Germline CDR1 is ENHRY and CDR2 is SYGVKD. The CDR3 region is CAIREGASGSSYNEQFF. CDR3 coding DNA: TGTGCCATCCGGGAGGGGGCTAGCGGGAGCTCCTACAATGAGCAGTTCTTC.

V and J are TRBV6-5 and TRBJ2-7; D gene unclear. V was trimmed by 0 bases and J by 4 bases, leaving 13 bases between them. The germline gives CDR1 MNHEY, CDR2 SVGAGI. This CDR3 region has 15 residues. This CDR3 reads CASSYSETSTYEQYF. The DNA of the CDR3 is TGTGCCAGCAGTTACTCGGAGACTTCTACGTACGAGCAGTACTTC.

The V call is TRBV7-2, the J call TRBJ2-7; 8 positions agree with TRBD1. CDR1 is SGHTA and CDR2 is FQGNSA in the germline V gene. V lost 5 bases, J lost 0 bases, and 9 bases stayed unmatched. There are 16 residues in the CDR3. The CDR3 reads CASSPRTGRSSYEQYF. CDR3 DNA: TGTGCCAGCAGCCCGCGGACAGGGAGGAGCTCCTACGAGCAGTACTTC.

The chain links TRBV5-1 to TRBJ1-4, with 7 bases that match TRBD1. The V gene end was trimmed by 5 bases and the J gene end by 8 bases; junction bases not matched to a gene: 6. The V gene's germline CDR1 is SGHRS and CDR2 YFSETQ. This CDR3 is built from 13 residues. Written as DNA, the CDR3 is TGCGCCAGCAGACCCGACAGGGAAGAAAAACTGTTTTTT. Protein product: CASRPDREEKLFF.

This clone has just one count. The CDR3, as DNA: TGCGCCAGCAGCCTGAGTTATAATTCACCCCTCCACTTT. As protein: CASSLSYNSPLHF. The chain links TRBV5-1 to TRBJ1-6, with D uncertain. The CDR3 sequence is 13 residues long. From germline, CDR1 is SGHRS and CDR2 YFSETQ. V was shortened by 4 bases and J by 4 bases, with 6 bases between the two germline ends.

The J gene is TRBJ2-1, the V gene TRBV2; tentatively, D is TRBD1 (6 bases). The CDR3 is 15 amino acids. In germline, CDR1 is SNHLY, CDR2 FYNNEI. The germline V and J ends were trimmed by 6 bases and 0 bases, with 12 bases remaining between them. The CDR3, as DNA: TGTGCCAGCAGACCTACAGGGTTCTCCTACAATGAGCAGTTCTTC. This sequence encodes CASRPTGFSYNEQFF.

This chain uses TRBV30 with TRBJ2-7, with TRBD2 identical over 9 bases. Germline CDR1 is GTSNPN and CDR2 is SVGIG (reference sequence). V was pared by 0 bases and J by 2 bases, with 5 bases of the junction left unmatched. This CDR3 has 15 residues. CDR3 region: CAWSVRASGTYEQYF. Here the CDR3 DNA reads TGTGCCTGGAGTGTACGGGCTAGCGGGACCTACGAGCAGTACTTC.